Listed below are T cell receptor beta chains from one sample, sequenced in a study of blood T cell repertoires in COVID-19. Sequencing used immunoSEQ multiplex PCR; TCRdb keeps in-frame clones, though not all of them. The data contain about 220,000 clones, around 81% of them singletons. Material: peripheral blood. Receptor source: a human donor in a cohort sampled during active COVID-19. CDR3s include the opening cysteine and the closing phenylalanine or tryptophan. D genes are given only for firm matches. A row's size may be missing; if present it is once, few, many or a size class.

v_call	clone_size	j_call	d_call	cdr3_nt	cdr3_aa
TRBV13	NA	TRBJ1-5	NA	TGTGCCAGCAGCTCCATGCAGGGTGTAGGGCCCCAGCATTTT	CASSSMQGVGPQHF
TRBV19	NA	TRBJ2-7	NA	TGTGCCAGTAGTATAGGTAGAGGCTACGAGCAGTACTTC	CASSIGRGYEQYF
TRBV30	NA	TRBJ1-1	NA	TGTGCCTGGGGTAGAGGAGTAACTGAAGCTTTCTTT	CAWGRGVTEAFF
TRBV5-3	NA	TRBJ1-2	TRBD1	TGTGCCAGAAGCTTGGCGGGACAGCCATTCTATGGCTACACCTTC	CARSLAGQPFYGYTF
TRBV2	NA	TRBJ2-3	NA	TGTGCCAGCAGTGAAGCTTTTAGGAGGAGGGATACGCAGTATTTT	CASSEAFRRRDTQYF
TRBV3-1/TRBV3-2	NA	TRBJ1-2	TRBD1	TGTGCCAGCAGCCTTCGAACAGGGGACTATGGCTACACCTTC	CASSLRTGDYGYTF
TRBV11-2	once	TRBJ2-1	TRBD1	TGTGCCAGCAGCTTAGGTGGGACAGGGGGCGCGAATGAGCAGTTCTTC	CASSLGGTGGANEQFF
TRBV4-2	NA	TRBJ2-1	TRBD2	TGTGCCAGCAGCCAAGATTCGGCGGGGGGGTGGAAGTTCTTC	CASSQDSAGGWKFF
TRBV5-5	NA	TRBJ2-2	TRBD1	TGTGCCAGCAGCTTGGGGGACAGGGTCACCGGGGAGCTGTTTTTT	CASSLGDRVTGELFF
TRBV24-1	NA	TRBJ1-5	TRBD1	TGTGCCACCAGTGATAATACAGGGGGGTATAATCAGCCCCAGCATTTT	CATSDNTGGYNQPQHF
TRBV2	NA	TRBJ1-5	NA	TGTGCCAGCACTTACTCAGGGGGCAATCAGCCCCAGCATTTT	CASTYSGGNQPQHF
TRBV20-1	NA	TRBJ2-6	NA	TGCAGTGCTAGTGTAGCGGTGACCTCTGGGGCCAACGTCCTGACTTTC	CSASVAVTSGANVLTF
TRBV27	NA	TRBJ1-2	TRBD1	TGTGCCAGCCCGGGACAGGGTTACTATGGCTACACCTTC	CASPGQGYYGYTF
TRBV7-2	NA	TRBJ1-6	NA	TGTGCCAGCAGCTCCGGGACTGACTTTAATTCACCCCTCCACTTT	CASSSGTDFNSPLHF
TRBV24-1	NA	TRBJ2-1	TRBD2	TGTGCCACCAGTGAACATACTAGCGGAAACAATGAGCAGTTCTTC	CATSEHTSGNNEQFF
TRBV6-5	NA	TRBJ1-4	NA	TGTGCCAGCAGTTACGGGGAGTTTGGTGAAAAACTGTTTTTT	CASSYGEFGEKLFF
TRBV5-1	NA	TRBJ2-1	TRBD2	TGCGCCAGCAGCGGTAGCGGGAGCTCCTACAATGAGCAGTTCTTC	CASSGSGSSYNEQFF
TRBV5-1	NA	TRBJ2-4	TRBD1	TGCGCCAGCAGCTTGGAGGGGACAGGCCAAAACATTCAGTACTTC	CASSLEGTGQNIQYF
TRBV7-9	many	TRBJ1-3	NA	TGTGCCAGCAGCCTCTCTGGAAACACCATATATTTT	CASSLSGNTIYF
TRBV7-2	NA	TRBJ2-1	TRBD1	TGTGCCAGCAGCTTAGCAGGGGGCTTACACAATGAGCAGTTCTTC	CASSLAGGLHNEQFF
TRBV18	NA	TRBJ2-5	NA	TGTGCCAGCTCACCGTACGGAGAGACCCAGTACTTC	CASSPYGETQYF
TRBV6-4	NA	TRBJ2-3	NA	TGTGCCAGCAGTGAGGGGCGATCTAGCACAGATACGCAGTATTTT	CASSEGRSSTDTQYF
TRBV5-1	many	TRBJ2-3	NA	TGCGCCAGCAGCTTGGCCTCAGGGGCGGGAGAGACAGATACGCAGTATTTT	CASSLASGAGETDTQYF